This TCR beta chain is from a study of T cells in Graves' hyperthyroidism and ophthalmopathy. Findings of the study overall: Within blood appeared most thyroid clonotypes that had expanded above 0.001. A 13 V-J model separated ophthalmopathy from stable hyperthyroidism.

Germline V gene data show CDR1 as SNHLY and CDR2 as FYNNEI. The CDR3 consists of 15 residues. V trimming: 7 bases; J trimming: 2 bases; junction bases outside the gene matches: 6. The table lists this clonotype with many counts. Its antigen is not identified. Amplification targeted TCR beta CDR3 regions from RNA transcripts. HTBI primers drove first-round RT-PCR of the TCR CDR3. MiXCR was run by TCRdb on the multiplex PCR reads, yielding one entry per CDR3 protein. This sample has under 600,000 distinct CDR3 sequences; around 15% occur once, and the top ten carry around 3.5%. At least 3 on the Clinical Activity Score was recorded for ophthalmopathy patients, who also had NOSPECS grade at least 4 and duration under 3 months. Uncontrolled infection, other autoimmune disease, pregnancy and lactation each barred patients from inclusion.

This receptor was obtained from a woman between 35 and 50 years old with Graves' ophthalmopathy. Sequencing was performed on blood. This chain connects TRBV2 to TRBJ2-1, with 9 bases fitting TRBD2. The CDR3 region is CASNAASGTYNEQFF. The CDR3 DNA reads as TGTGCCAGCAACGCGGCTAGCGGGACCTACAATGAGCAGTTCTTC.